A single sample gave rise to the 23 T cell receptor beta chains below, sequenced in a study of blood T cell repertoires in COVID-19. Data came from immunoSEQ multiplex PCR; TCRdb stores just in-frame clones and leaves some out. This sample has more than 350,000 clones, with about 89% found just once. Sequencing used peripheral blood. The receptor source for this set is a woman in her twenties or thirties with COVID-19, enrolled during active disease.

The J gene is TRBJ1-6, the V gene TRBV7-9, with no clear D. Per the germline V gene, CDR1 is SEHNR and CDR2 is FQNEAQ (reference sequence). The CDR3 sequence is 17 residues long. Trimming took off 2 bases at V and 0 bases at J, with 11 bases between the two ends. CDR3: CASSLSVGGSYNSPLHF. The DNA for the CDR3 is TGTGCCAGCAGCTTATCAGTAGGAGGCTCCTATAATTCACCCCTCCACTTT.

This clone occurred once. The chain combines TRBV4-3 with TRBJ1-1; no clear D gene. V lost 2 bases to trimming and J lost 8 bases, with 12 bases between them. Germline loops: CDR1 LGHNA, CDR2 YSLEER. The CDR3 is made up of 13 amino acids. The CDR3 sequence: CASSQQMGVEAFF. The CDR3 DNA reads TGCGCCAGCAGCCAACAGATGGGCGTAGAAGCTTTCTTT.

The chain joins TRBV28 to TRBJ1-5, with a tentative D call TRBD1 (5 bases). V was clipped by 5 bases and J by 3 bases, with 11 bases between them. The length of the CDR3 is 14 residues. Germline CDR1 MDHEN, CDR2 SYDVKM. As DNA, the CDR3 is TGTGCCAGCAGTACGATAGGGGACAATCAGCCCCAGCATTTT. It specifies CASSTIGDNQPQHF.

This clone was counted a few times. The chain uses TRBV5-6 and TRBJ2-6, with 8 bases matching TRBD1. Germline trimming cut 3 bases from V and 0 bases from J; bases unmatched to any gene: 5. The CDR3 loop spans 17 amino acids. Germline CDR1 reads SGHDT; CDR2 reads YYEEEE. The DNA of the CDR3 is TGTGCCAGCAGCTGGGGGACAGGCCACTCTGGGGCCAACGTCCTGACTTTC. This gives the protein CASSWGTGHSGANVLTF.

This chain connects TRBV19 to TRBJ1-1; D is undetermined. This CDR3 contains 15 residues. Trimming left V 9 bases short and J 13 bases short, with 30 bases between. The germline V gene has CDR1 LNHDA and CDR2 SQIVND (reference sequence). The CDR3 protein is CARTFRKGTCRRDFF. As DNA, the CDR3 is TGTGCCAGGACCTTCAGGAAAGGCACGTGCCGACGGGATTTCTTT.

The chain joins TRBV18 to TRBJ1-1, with 7 bases lining up with TRBD1. CDR3 length equals 14 residues. Per the germline V gene, CDR1 is KGHSH and CDR2 is LQKENI. Unmatched junction bases numbered 4, after V lost 6 bases and J lost 0 bases. The CDR3 DNA follows: TGTGCCAGCTCCTACGGACAGGTGAACACTGAAGCTTTCTTT. Amino acid sequence: CASSYGQVNTEAFF.

This clone was detected a few times. V usage is TRBV9 and J usage is TRBJ1-1; 7 nucleotides align to TRBD1. CDR3 size: 15 residues. In germline, CDR1 is SGDLS, CDR2 YYNGEE. Trimming removed 3 bases from V and 1 base from J; junction bases left unmatched: 6. CDR3 region: CASSAQGDGNTEAFF. CDR3 in DNA: TGTGCCAGCAGCGCCCAGGGGGACGGGAACACTGAAGCTTTCTTT.

The chain links TRBV18 to TRBJ1-1; 7 nucleotides line up with TRBD1. CDR3 size: 17 residues. Germline values: CDR1 KGHSH, CDR2 LQKENI. After removal of 4 bases from V and 0 bases from J, the junction contained 11 bases not matched to a gene. The CDR3 DNA is TGTGCCAGCTCACTACTCCACGACAGGGCCATGAACACTGAAGCTTTCTTT. This gives the protein CASSLLHDRAMNTEAFF.

CDR3 loop: CSASFWDRFMNTEAFF. The CDR3 DNA follows: TGCAGTGCTAGTTTTTGGGACAGGTTCATGAACACTGAAGCTTTCTTT. The V gene is TRBV20-1, the J gene TRBJ1-1; the match to TRBD1 covers 8 bases. Germline-derived CDR1 and CDR2 are DFQATT and SNEGSKA (reference sequence). J lost 0 bases, V lost 3 bases, and 9 bases had no gene match. This CDR3 has 16 amino acids.

This sequence joins TRBV6-1 and TRBJ1-1; 9 bases match TRBD1. The V gene's germline CDR1 is MNHNS and CDR2 SASEGT. This CDR3 is 16 amino acids long. After removal of 2 bases from V and 7 bases from J, the junction contained 11 bases not matched to a gene. The CDR3 here is CASSESLTGGEGEAFF. In nucleotides, the CDR3 is TGTGCCAGCAGTGAATCCCTGACAGGGGGAGAGGGTGAAGCTTTCTTT.

On this clone itself: Other DNA sequences in this sample translate to the same CDR3. The V gene is TRBV6-6, the J gene TRBJ2-1; a weak D match, TRBD1 (5 bases). Germline CDR1 is MNHNY and CDR2 is SVGAGI (reference sequence). Trimming shortened V by 0 bases and J by 4 bases, and 7 bases separated the two germline ends. The CDR3 runs 14 residues. DNA for the CDR3: TGTGCCAGCAGTTACTCCAGGGTTTACAATGAGCAGTTCTTC. Translation gives CASSYSRVYNEQFF.

This clone was observed a handful of times. The gene calls are TRBV2 and TRBJ1-5; TRBD1 might be the D (6 bases). The germline V and J ends were trimmed by 0 bases and 4 bases, with 13 bases remaining between them. The CDR3 is made up of 16 amino acids. CDR1 SNHLY and CDR2 FYNNEI come from the germline V gene. CDR3 coding DNA: TGTGCCAGCAGTGAAGCGGCAGGGGCTTTGAATCAGCCCCAGCATTTT. Encoded protein: CASSEAAGALNQPQHF.

The chain couples TRBV3-1 (or the pseudogene TRBV3-2) to TRBJ2-1; TRBD1 is a possible D gene (5 bases). The CDR3 has 18 amino acids. Germline V lookup: CDR1 LGHDT, CDR2 YNNKEL (reference sequence). Between the trimmed V and J ends, which lost 1 base and 0 bases, there was a span of 16 bases. The CDR3 sequence: CASSQGVQGDSSYNEQFF. CDR3 in DNA: TGTGCCAGCAGCCAAGGGGTCCAGGGCGACAGCTCCTACAATGAGCAGTTCTTC.

The chain combines TRBV4-3 with TRBJ2-2; possible D gene TRBD2, 6 bases. CDR1 and CDR2 (germline): LGHNA, YSLEER. V was pared by 0 bases and J by 5 bases, with 13 bases between. The CDR3 extends over 16 amino acids. CDR3 sequence (DNA): TGCGCCAGCAGCCAAGAAATTTGGGGGGAGACCGGGGAGCTGTTTTTT. Its translation is CASSQEIWGETGELFF.

V is TRBV6-2 or TRBV6-3 and J is TRBJ2-5; TRBD1 agrees at 7 bases. CDR3 length: 14 amino acids. J gave up 2 bases and V 1 base, and 1 base lay outside the gene matches. Germline V gene data show CDR1 as MNHEY and CDR2 as SVGEGT. The CDR3 DNA sequence: TGTGCCAGCAGTTACTGGGACAGACAAGAGACCCAGTACTTC. Translating it yields CASSYWDRQETQYF.

This clone was seen only once. The DNA for the CDR3 is TGTGCCAGCAGTTTGCGAGAGACTGAAGCTTTCTTT. Encoded protein: CASSLRETEAFF. The chain employs TRBV28 and TRBJ1-1, with D hard to call. The V and J ends lost 3 bases and 5 bases respectively, with 7 bases between them. Germline CDR1 MDHEN, CDR2 SYDVKM. This CDR3 has 12 amino acids.

A single count supports this clone. V and J are TRBV6-6 and TRBJ1-2, with TRBD1 as a possible D gene (6 bases). The CDR3 consists of 11 residues. Germline CDR1 reads MNHNY; CDR2 reads SVGAGI (reference sequence). With 7 bases removed from V and 3 bases from J, the gap between germline ends came to 6 bases. The CDR3 bases are TGTGCCAGCAACAGGGACTATGGCTACACCTTC. It specifies CASNRDYGYTF.

CDR3 in amino acids: CASSYGRADYGYTF. The CDR3 DNA follows: TGTGCCAGCAGTTATGGGAGGGCGGACTATGGCTACACCTTC. The chain is built from TRBV6-6 and TRBJ1-2; D ambiguous. CDR3 length: 14 residues. Germline V gene sequence: CDR1 MNHNY, CDR2 SVGAGI (reference sequence). V lost 3 bases, J lost 3 bases, and 11 bases lay in between.

The chain combines TRBV6-2 or TRBV6-3 with TRBJ2-7; D is ambiguous. The ends were cut back, 6 bases at V and 3 bases at J, with 18 bases in the middle. The CDR3 spans 15 residues. The V gene's germline CDR1 is MNHEY and CDR2 SVGEGT. The CDR3 DNA follows: TGTGCCAGCAGCCACACACCTCCCCTTGACTACGAGCAGTACGTC. This translates into CASSHTPPLDYEQYV.

This clone was seen a handful of times. V gene TRBV24-1 combines with J gene TRBJ2-3; 9 bases fit TRBD1. After removal of 4 bases from V and 5 bases from J, the junction contained 9 bases not matched to a gene. Looked up from germline, CDR1 is KGHDR and CDR2 is SFDVKD. The CDR3 runs to 16 residues. The CDR3, as DNA: TGTGCCACCAGTGAGACCGGGACAGGGTTTCAAGATACGCAGTATTTT. It encodes CATSETGTGFQDTQYF.

The rearrangement links TRBV7-9 to TRBJ2-7; D is unclear. With 5 bases removed from V and 0 bases from J, the gap between germline ends came to 17 bases. CDR3 size: 16 residues. Germline V gene sequence: CDR1 SEHNR, CDR2 FQNEAQ (reference sequence). CDR3 sequence reads: CASSPRVSESSYEQYF. The CDR3 nucleotides are TGTGCCAGCAGCCCCCGGGTATCCGAAAGCTCCTACGAGCAGTACTTC.

The chain couples TRBV6-5 to TRBJ1-6; 10 positions match TRBD1. Germline CDR1 is MNHEY and CDR2 is SVGAGI. The CDR3 has 13 amino acids. The junction had 0 bases not matched to a gene; V was cut back by 6 bases and J by 7 bases. CDR3 amino acids: CASRGQGNSPLHF. The CDR3 region has the DNA TGTGCCAGCAGGGGACAGGGGAATTCACCCCTCCACTTT.

This sequence joins TRBV6-5 and TRBJ1-2; 7 bases are a match to TRBD1. V dropped 2 bases and J dropped 8; count of bases not matched to a gene: 11. The CDR3 has 15 residues. Germline loops: CDR1 MNHEY, CDR2 SVGAGI. CDR3 DNA: TGTGCCAGCAGTTACGGGACAGCCCAAAAGTGGGGCTACACCTTC. It codes for CASSYGTAQKWGYTF.